This T cell receptor (beta chain) was recorded in a study of pediatric ulcerative colitis. The survey-level immunoSEQ assay was used. Sequencing depth was up to 500,000 reads per sample. TCRdb's copy holds only in-frame clones and misses some; the assay was immunoSEQ multiplex PCR. The table shows 5,000 or so clones, with around nine tenths occurring only once. The CDR3 runs to 14 residues. Germline lookup yields CDR1 GTSNPN and CDR2 SVGIG (reference sequence). The V and J ends lost 5 bases and 1 base respectively, with 14 bases between them. The sequence derives from a boy younger than 18 who was a control in a study of pediatric ulcerative colitis. The sample comprised blood. The genes are TRBV30 and TRBJ1-1, with D unresolved. The CDR3 region has the DNA TGTGCCTGGTCTGGTTGGGCGGAGAACACTGAAGCTTTCTTT. Residues: CAWSGWAENTEAFF.